The rows below give T cell receptor beta chains drawn from one sample of a study of CD8 T cells in Susac syndrome. From the immunoSEQ multiplex PCR reads, TCRdb called clonotypes with MiXCR, one entry per CDR3 protein. The sample has fewer than 200,000 distinct CDR3 sequences; about 95% are singletons. Sequenced material: CD4+ T cells from PBMCs. Receptors were obtained from a human donor in good health. Each CDR3 is given with its conserved first and last residue. The order of the fields is clone size, V gene, D gene, J gene, CDR3 DNA, CDR3 protein. D genes are given only for firm matches. The listing skips clone size in some rows; elsewhere it reads once, few, many or a size class.

clone_size: once
v_call: TRBV29-1
d_call: NA
j_call: TRBJ1-2
cdr3_nt: TGCAGCGGAAACACCCTCCCTAACTATGGCTACACCTTC
cdr3_aa: CSGNTLPNYGYTF

clone_size: NA
v_call: TRBV20-1
d_call: NA
j_call: TRBJ2-1
cdr3_nt: TGCAGTGCGGGATCCCCTTACAATGAGCAGTTCTTC
cdr3_aa: CSAGSPYNEQFF

clone_size: once
v_call: TRBV28
d_call: TRBD1
j_call: TRBJ2-1
cdr3_nt: TGTGCCAGCAGTCGCTCCGGGACAGGGATCAATGAGCAGTTCTTC
cdr3_aa: CASSRSGTGINEQFF

clone_size: NA
v_call: TRBV4-3
d_call: NA
j_call: TRBJ2-7
cdr3_nt: TGCGCCAGCAGCCAAGATTCGGGGCCCCGCGAGCAGTACTTC
cdr3_aa: CASSQDSGPREQYF

clone_size: NA
v_call: TRBV11-2
d_call: TRBD2
j_call: TRBJ2-5
cdr3_nt: TGTGCCAGCAGCTTAGATGCGTTCGCGGGGGGCCCCGATATAGAGACCCAGTACTTC
cdr3_aa: CASSLDAFAGGPDIETQYF

clone_size: NA
v_call: TRBV12-3/TRBV12-4
d_call: NA
j_call: TRBJ2-5
cdr3_nt: TGTGCCAGCAGTTTGGGCGGAGAAGAGACCCAGTACTTC
cdr3_aa: CASSLGGEETQYF

clone_size: NA
v_call: TRBV29-1
d_call: NA
j_call: TRBJ2-1
cdr3_nt: TGCAGCGTCCGCAGCTCCTACAATGAGCAGTTCTTC
cdr3_aa: CSVRSSYNEQFF

clone_size: once
v_call: TRBV5-4
d_call: NA
j_call: TRBJ2-5
cdr3_nt: TGTGCCAGCAGCTCACAGGGTGGAGAGACCCAGTACTTC
cdr3_aa: CASSSQGGETQYF

clone_size: NA
v_call: TRBV11-2
d_call: NA
j_call: TRBJ2-2
cdr3_nt: TGTGCCAGCAGCTTAGTCTCGGGGACCGGGGAGCTGTTTTTT
cdr3_aa: CASSLVSGTGELFF

clone_size: NA
v_call: TRBV29-1
d_call: NA
j_call: TRBJ1-1
cdr3_nt: TGCAGCGTTGACAGGGACACTGAAGCTTTCTTT
cdr3_aa: CSVDRDTEAFF

clone_size: NA
v_call: TRBV20-1
d_call: NA
j_call: TRBJ2-7
cdr3_nt: TGCAGTGCTAGCCTCGGGGAGCAGTACTTC
cdr3_aa: CSASLGEQYF

clone_size: few
v_call: TRBV7-7
d_call: NA
j_call: TRBJ2-5
cdr3_nt: TGTGCTAGCAGCTTAGGAGGAGGCCAAGAGACCCAGTACTTC
cdr3_aa: CASSLGGGQETQYF

clone_size: NA
v_call: TRBV10-3
d_call: NA
j_call: TRBJ2-7
cdr3_nt: TGTGCCATCAGTGAGTCGTTGGGAGAGCAGTACTTC
cdr3_aa: CAISESLGEQYF

clone_size: NA
v_call: TRBV20-1
d_call: TRBD2
j_call: TRBJ2-1
cdr3_nt: TGCAGTCAGGCGGGAGGGCCCTACAATGAGCAGTTCTTC
cdr3_aa: CSQAGGPYNEQFF

clone_size: NA
v_call: TRBV20-1
d_call: NA
j_call: TRBJ2-3
cdr3_nt: TGCAGTGCTAGTAGGCGGGACGACACAGATACGCAGTATTTT
cdr3_aa: CSASRRDDTDTQYF

clone_size: NA
v_call: TRBV3-1
d_call: TRBD1
j_call: TRBJ2-7
cdr3_nt: TGTGCCAGCGCCCCGGACGGGACAGGGGGCGAGCAGTACTTC
cdr3_aa: CASAPDGTGGEQYF

clone_size: NA
v_call: TRBV4-2
d_call: NA
j_call: TRBJ1-1
cdr3_nt: TGTGCCAGCAGCCGCTCCATGTCCGAAAACACTGAAGCTTTCTTT
cdr3_aa: CASSRSMSENTEAFF